These 9 T cell receptor beta chains share one sample of origin, sequenced in a study of blood T cells in healthy people across ages. The use of a sample-barcoded 5' primer and a J-beta primer mix characterized a second PCR of about 6 to 12 cycles. Using its own MiXCR run on the 5' RACE reads, TCRdb lists one record per CDR3 protein. The sample carries under 1,000,000 distinct CDR3 sequences, around 34% recorded once. The sequencing sample was made of blood. The receptors were sampled from a man between 18 and 29 years old in good health.

This rearrangement joins TRBV27 to TRBJ1-6; a weak D match, TRBD1 (6 bases). V lost 6 bases and J 10 bases, leaving 22 bases between the germline ends. Germline-derived CDR1 and CDR2 are MNHEY and SMNVEV (reference sequence). CDR3 length equals 16 residues. CDR3 residues: CASSRPLQGFGSPLHF. The CDR3 region has the DNA TGTGCCAGCAGCCGCCCTCTACAGGGCTTCGGGTCACCCCTCCACTTT.

As for this clonotype: Since a much larger clone is just one base distant, this may be a read error. This CDR3 is CVTTGTGEETQYF. In DNA form, the CDR3 reads TGTGTCACCACCGGGACAGGAGAAGAGACCCAGTACTTC. The chain carries TRBV10-3 and TRBJ2-5, with 8 bases that match TRBD1. The CDR3 extends over 13 amino acids. CDR1 is ENHRY and CDR2 is SYGVKD in the germline V gene.

This clonotype was counted ten times or more. This rearrangement joins TRBV20-1 to TRBJ2-3; no firm D call. V was clipped by 6 bases and J by 4 bases, with 20 bases between them. Per the germline V gene, CDR1 is DFQATT and CDR2 is SNEGSKA (reference sequence). The CDR3 contains 15 residues. CDR3 sequence: CSAPRSGVEPDTQYF. The CDR3 bases are TGCAGTGCCCCGCGATCCGGAGTGGAGCCAGATACGCAGTATTTT.

As regards this clonotype: This may stem from a read error, because a much larger clone lies one nucleotide away. The chain joins TRBV20-1 to TRBJ2-1; maybe TRBD1 (6 bases). The germline V gene encodes CDR1 DFQATT and CDR2 SNEGSKA (reference sequence). Trimming removed 6 bases at V and 6 bases at J, with 18 bases between. CDR3 length equals 14 residues. The CDR3 spells CSAPPRQVGNEQFF. CDR3 DNA: TGCAGTGCCCCCCCGAGACAGGTGGGCAATGAGCAGTTCTTC.

This clonotype was observed at least ten times. The rearrangement joins TRBV20-1 to TRBJ2-3, with D perhaps matching TRBD1 or TRBD2 (5 bases each). V was pared by 4 bases and J by 0 bases, with 14 bases between. This CDR3 comprises 15 residues. The germline V gene has CDR1 DFQATT and CDR2 SNEGSKA (reference sequence). In nucleotides, the CDR3 is TGCAGTGCTAATAGGGACCCATCTAGCACAGATACGCAGTATTTT. It codes for CSANRDPSSTDTQYF.

In its sample, this clonotype was seen a few times. V and J are TRBV20-1 and TRBJ1-6, with no clear D. From germline, CDR1 is DFQATT and CDR2 SNEGSKA (reference sequence). This CDR3 region has 18 residues. Trimming removed 3 bases from V and 0 bases from J, with 18 bases in between. The CDR3 DNA follows: TGCAGTGCTAGGGATGGGCAGGTTACAAGCTCCTATAATTCACCCCTCCACTTT. Translating gives CSARDGQVTSSYNSPLHF.

This clonotype was observed a single time. The chain employs TRBV6-6 and TRBJ1-6; D call uncertain. With 4 bases removed from V and 5 bases from J, the gap between germline ends came to 6 bases. Looked up from germline, CDR1 is MNHNY and CDR2 is SVGAGI (reference sequence). This CDR3 contains 13 residues. The CDR3 DNA follows: TGTGCCAGCAGTTCCATTGATAATTCACCCCTCCACTTT. Its translation: CASSSIDNSPLHF.

This chain links TRBV6-2 or TRBV6-3 with TRBJ2-1; possibly TRBD2 for D (5 bases). The V end was cut by 7 bases, the J end by 5 bases, with 21 bases between. The V gene's germline CDR1 is MNHEY and CDR2 SVGEGT. This CDR3 spans 16 amino acids. CDR3: CASTRPLATMDNEQFF. The CDR3 DNA is TGTGCCAGCACTCGACCCCTAGCAACGATGGACAATGAGCAGTTCTTC.

This clonotype was observed a few times. The CDR3 sequence: CASSGPITSGANVLTF. CDR3 DNA: TGTGCCAGCTCGGGACCGATTACTTCTGGGGCCAACGTCCTGACTTTC. The rearrangement uses TRBV9 and TRBJ2-6; D possibly matches TRBD1 or TRBD2 (5 bases each). The CDR3 is made up of 16 amino acids. CDR1 is SGDLS and CDR2 is YYNGEE in the germline V gene. Trimming left V 7 bases short and J 1 base short, with 15 bases between. Complete variable domain (other parts from reference TRBV9 and TRBJ2-6): DSGVTQTPKHLITATGQRVTLRCSPRSGDLSVYWYQQSLDQGLQFLIQYYNGEERAKGNILERFSAQQFPDLHSELNLSSLELGDSALYFCASSGPITSGANVLTFGAGSRLTVL.